Each of the 10 T cell receptor beta chains below was sequenced from the same sample in a study of technical replicates of blood from a few donors. Assay used: immunoSEQ multiplex PCR; TCRdb lists only in-frame clones, some missing. The sample yields under 80,000 clones, more than 90% seen once. Sequencing used T cells isolated from PBMCs. The receptors derive from a human donor in good health. Some clones in this sample may be carry-over from other donors' samples.

This chain joins TRBV10-3 and TRBJ1-1, with D perhaps TRBD1 (6 bases). Trimming stripped 4 bases from V and 3 bases from J, with 15 bases between. The CDR3 has 15 amino acids. Germline CDR1 and CDR2: ENHRY and SYGVKD. CDR3 region: CAISGRSGVYTEAFF. CDR3 nucleotides: TGTGCCATCAGTGGGAGGTCAGGGGTCTACACTGAAGCTTTCTTT.

The chain uses TRBV11-2 and TRBJ1-1; tentatively, D is TRBD1 (5 bases). The CDR3 totals 14 residues. Germline CDR1 is SGHAT and CDR2 is FQNNGV. The V and J ends lost 6 bases and 4 bases respectively, with 15 bases between them. The CDR3 is CASRSQELPTEAFF. DNA of the CDR3: TGTGCCAGCAGATCACAGGAACTTCCCACTGAAGCTTTCTTT.

The J gene is TRBJ2-1, the V gene TRBV10-1; 8 bases are a match to TRBD2. The CDR3 has 13 amino acids. Germline lookup yields CDR1 WNHNN and CDR2 SYGVQD (reference sequence). V shed 3 bases, J shed 15 bases, and the junction held 10 bases outside the gene matches. The DNA of the CDR3 is TGCGCCAGCAGTGAATCGGGGGGGGGTATTAGGTTCTTC. Amino acid sequence: CASSESGGGIRFF.

The genes are TRBV7-9 and TRBJ2-5, with a tentative D call TRBD2 (6 bases). The CDR3 has 14 residues. Trimming shortened V by 1 base and J by 5 bases, and 11 bases separated the two germline ends. Germline CDR1 is SEHNR and CDR2 is FQNEAQ (reference sequence). CDR3 region: CASSLERGGETQYF. CDR3 sequence (DNA): TGTGCCAGCAGCTTAGAAAGAGGAGGGGAGACCCAGTACTTC.

This rearrangement joins TRBV7-9 to TRBJ1-2; the match to TRBD1 covers 9 bases. The CDR3 extends over 15 amino acids. The V segment lost 5 bases and the J segment 4 bases; nucleotides outside the gene matches: 8. Germline V gene data show CDR1 as SEHNR and CDR2 as FQNEAQ (reference sequence). The chain's CDR3 is CASSPPGQGIYGYTF. The CDR3 DNA reads as TGTGCCAGCAGCCCACCGGGACAGGGAATCTATGGCTACACCTTC.

The rearrangement joins TRBV13 to TRBJ2-7; TRBD1 matches 9 bases. V was clipped by 5 bases and J by 3 bases; unmatched bases: 8. Germline V lookup: CDR1 PRHDT, CDR2 FYEKMQ (reference sequence). The CDR3 contains 15 residues. CDR3 sequence (DNA): TGTGCCAGCAGCCCTGAGGGACAGGGCAGCTACGAGCAGTACTTC. It specifies CASSPEGQGSYEQYF.

The chain links TRBV29-1 to TRBJ1-1; D is perhaps TRBD1 (6 bases). Trimming took 3 bases from V and 4 from J, leaving 9 bases between them. Per the germline V gene, CDR1 is SQVTM and CDR2 is ANQGSEA. The CDR3 has 12 residues. The CDR3: CSVDSGATEAFF. Written as DNA, the CDR3 is TGCAGCGTTGATTCAGGGGCCACTGAAGCTTTCTTT.

This chain joins TRBV5-5 and TRBJ2-7, with D tentatively TRBD2 (5 bases). The CDR3 has 14 residues. Per the germline V gene, CDR1 is SGHKS and CDR2 is YYEKEE (reference sequence). Between the trimmed V and J ends, which lost 4 bases and 4 bases, there was a span of 15 bases. CDR3 sequence reads: CASSEGQVRYEQYF. In DNA, the CDR3 is TGTGCCAGCAGCGAGGGCCAGGTTCGATACGAGCAGTACTTC.

The chain joins TRBV7-6 to TRBJ1-1, with a weak D call TRBD1 (5 bases). With 1 base removed from V and 3 bases from J, the gap between germline ends came to 12 bases. The CDR3 is made up of 15 amino acids. Germline CDR1 is SGHVS and CDR2 is FNYEAQ. CDR3 in amino acids: CASSLVWGGDTEAFF. CDR3 DNA: TGTGCCAGCAGCTTAGTTTGGGGCGGGGACACTGAAGCTTTCTTT.

The chain carries TRBV19 and TRBJ1-1; tentative D call: TRBD1 (6 bases). The CDR3 is 12 amino acids. Trimming pared 8 bases from V and 5 bases from J, leaving 12 bases between. The germline V gene encodes CDR1 LNHDA and CDR2 SQIVND (reference sequence). As DNA, the CDR3 is TGTGCCAGTTTACAGGGTGGGACTGAAGCTTTCTTT. Its translation: CASLQGGTEAFF.